This T cell receptor (beta chain) was observed in a study of graft-versus-host responses after intestinal transplantation. Study as a whole: Isolated intestinal, liver-intestinal, or multivisceral transplants were what recipients had. Uniformly, recipients were administered anti-thymocyte globulin induction with subsequent tacrolimus and steroids for two to three years. Study results and caveats: Marrow from the recipient contained GvH clones, some of which had appeared first in ileum or blood.

On this clone: Its antigen is as yet unknown.

Clones were read by immunoSEQ multiplex PCR, and TCRdb kept only the in-frame ones, dropping some. The sample yields about 130,000 clones, over 90% seen once. This CDR3 has 13 residues. Germline V gene lookup returns CDR1 MDHEN and CDR2 SYDVKM. V was clipped by 8 bases and J by 2 bases, with 12 bases between them. Sample: unstimulated CD4+ T cells sorted from spleen or lymph node cells, taken before intestinal transplant. The sequence derives from a human donor who received an intestinal transplant. This chain uses TRBV28 with TRBJ1-2; possibly TRBD1 for D (6 bases). This CDR3 reads CASGGVANYGYTF. In nucleotides, the CDR3 is TGTGCCAGCGGGGGCGTAGCAAACTATGGCTACACCTTC.